A single sample gave rise to the 13 T cell receptor beta chains below, sequenced in a study of blood T cell repertoires in COVID-19. Sequencing used immunoSEQ multiplex PCR; TCRdb keeps in-frame clones, though not all of them. The sample shows 150,000 to 180,000 clones, roughly 80% of them seen only once. The sequencing input was peripheral blood. The receptors here all came from a woman aged 60-75 years with COVID-19, enrolled during active disease.

The J gene is TRBJ1-1, the V gene TRBV11-2; tentative D call: TRBD1 (6 bases). The V gene's germline CDR1 is SGHAT and CDR2 FQNNGV. The V end was cut by 3 bases, the J end by 3 bases, with 14 bases between. The CDR3 loop spans 15 amino acids. The CDR3 here is CASSFSGGMDTEAFF. CDR3 nucleotide sequence: TGTGCCAGCAGCTTTTCGGGGGGCATGGACACTGAAGCTTTCTTT.

The sample holds one count of this clone. The CDR3 nucleotides read TGTGCCAGCAACGGACTAGCGGCCGGGGGAGATACGCAGTATTTT. Translation: CASNGLAAGGDTQYF. The rearrangement joins TRBV27 to TRBJ2-3, with 10 bases that match TRBD2. Per the germline V gene, CDR1 is MNHEY and CDR2 is SMNVEV (reference sequence). V dropped 7 bases and J dropped 5; count of bases not matched to a gene: 9. CDR3 length: 15 amino acids.

The chain uses TRBV12-5 and TRBJ1-2, with no clear D. The CDR3 has 13 amino acids. CDR1 is LGHNT, CDR2 FRNRAP, per germline. The V end was cut by 1 base, the J end by 6 bases, with 9 bases between. CDR3 sequence (DNA): TGTGCTAGTGGTTTGGCGGGGAGGGATGGCTACACCTTC. Its protein product is CASGLAGRDGYTF.

J is TRBJ1-4 and V is TRBV2, with 7 bases lining up with TRBD1. Germline assignment: CDR1 SNHLY and CDR2 FYNNEI. CDR3 size: 14 residues. Trimming at V came to 6 bases and at J to 4 bases, leaving 5 bases not matched to a gene. The CDR3 nucleotides read TGTGCCAGCAGGGGGACAGTCGATAATGAAAAACTGTTTTTT. This codes for CASRGTVDNEKLFF.

The rearrangement links TRBV19 to TRBJ1-5, with 9 bases aligning to TRBD1. The CDR3 has 13 residues. Unmatched junction bases numbered 5, after V lost 6 bases and J lost 8 bases. The germline V gene has CDR1 LNHDA and CDR2 SQIVND (reference sequence). The CDR3 sequence is CASRHDRGKPQHF. The DNA of the CDR3 is TGTGCCAGTAGACATGACAGGGGGAAGCCCCAGCATTTT.

The V call is TRBV7-2, the J call TRBJ1-6; D call uncertain. Trimming stripped 2 bases from V and 8 bases from J, with 13 bases between. Germline V gene data show CDR1 as SGHTA and CDR2 as FQGNSA. This CDR3 comprises 15 residues. For the CDR3, the DNA is TGTGCCAGCAGCTTAAGAAACAGAAAAGATTCACCCCTCCACTTT. This codes for CASSLRNRKDSPLHF. The variable domain in full, with the rest retrieved from reference TRBV7-2 and TRBJ1-6, is GAGVSQSPSNKVTEKGKDVELRCDPISGHTALYWYRQSLGQGLEFLIYFQGNSAPDKSGLPSDRFSAERTGGSVSTLTIQRTQQEDSAVYLCASSLRNRKDSPLHFGNGTRLTVT.

This clone was recorded only once. This chain links TRBV7-2 with TRBJ2-1; 7 nucleotides agree with TRBD2. The V gene end was trimmed by 3 bases and the J gene end by 3 bases; junction bases not matched to a gene: 5. Germline CDR1 reads SGHTA; CDR2 reads FQGNSA. The CDR3 extends over 15 amino acids. The CDR3 nucleotides are TGTGCCAGCAGCTTTGGCGGGAGCGGCTACAATGAGCAGTTCTTC. Its translation is CASSFGGSGYNEQFF.

The chain couples TRBV6-5 to TRBJ1-2, with a possible D match to TRBD1 (6 bases). Trimming stripped 6 bases from V and 4 bases from J, with 12 bases between. CDR1 MNHEY and CDR2 SVGAGI come from the germline V gene. This CDR3 has 13 amino acids. CDR3 in amino acids: CASRRTGPYGYTF. CDR3 DNA sequence: TGTGCCAGCAGGAGAACAGGGCCCTATGGCTACACCTTC.

This clone was detected once. The chain uses TRBV6-5 and TRBJ1-4, with a possible D match to TRBD1 (5 bases). This CDR3 contains 14 residues. The V end lost 5 bases, the J end lost 13 bases, and 20 bases lay between the germline ends. Per the germline V gene, CDR1 is MNHEY and CDR2 is SVGAGI. This CDR3 is CASSLRGSIERLFF. The CDR3 DNA is TGTGCCAGCAGTCTAAGGGGAAGCATAGAGCGACTGTTTTTT.

The J gene is TRBJ1-1, the V gene TRBV6-5, with TRBD1 matching 11 bases. Germline CDR1 reads MNHEY; CDR2 reads SVGAGI. Trimming took 6 bases from V and 8 from J; bases not matched to a gene: 5. The CDR3 sequence is 13 residues long. CDR3 coding DNA: TGTGCCAGCAGGGGACAGGGGGTTTCAGAAGCTTTCTTT. Its protein is CASRGQGVSEAFF.

The chain combines TRBV12-5 with TRBJ2-2, with 8 bases lining up with TRBD1. V lost 2 bases and J lost 4; bases outside the gene matches: 12. CDR1 is LGHNT and CDR2 is FRNRAP in the germline V gene. CDR3 size: 18 residues. In DNA form, the CDR3 reads TGTGCTAGTGGTTTGACCGGGACAGGAGGTATTGGCACCGGGGAGCTGTTTTTT. Its translation: CASGLTGTGGIGTGELFF.

The chain employs TRBV14 and TRBJ2-3; TRBD1 might be the D (5 bases). CDR3 size: 14 residues. Trimming shortened V by 4 bases and J by 2 bases, and 10 bases separated the two germline ends. Per the germline V gene, CDR1 is SGHDN and CDR2 is FVKESK. The CDR3 DNA follows: TGTGCCAGCAGCCTCAGGGTGCTCACAGATACGCAGTATTTT. Translation: CASSLRVLTDTQYF.

The CDR3 DNA reads as TGTGCCAGTAGTTTTAGGGGAGAGACCCAGTACTTC. As protein: CASSFRGETQYF. V gene TRBV19 combines with J gene TRBJ2-5; a weak D match, TRBD1 (5 bases). Germline V gene data show CDR1 as LNHDA and CDR2 as SQIVND (reference sequence). The CDR3 totals 12 residues. The V end lost 5 bases, the J end lost 4 bases, and 8 bases lay between the germline ends.